This TCR beta chain originates from a study of shared clonotypes between healthy human individuals. Measured with immunoSEQ multiplex PCR; TCRdb has only the in-frame clones, and not every one. This sample has about 870,000 clones; nearly 95% occur once, and the top ten carry less than 25%. Naive CD8 populations comprised CD45RO-negative cells positively selected for CCR7, excluding terminally differentiated effector memory CD45RA+ cells. Donors comprised only Caucasian adults living in Nashville, Tennessee. The study's findings and limits: Naive CD4 clonotypes were shared across a handful of donors at approximately 5.3%. On the whole, naive subsets had larger estimated richness than memory subsets had. All-four-donor shared clonotypes had higher generation probabilities than non-shared clonotypes did.

V shed 5 bases and J 2 bases; nucleotides not matched to a gene: 9. The CDR3 length is 16 residues. The germline CDR1 and CDR2 sequences are SEHNR and FQNEAQ (reference sequence). As regards this clone: What it binds is unknown.

The genes are TRBV7-9 and TRBJ2-3, with 8 bases identical to TRBD2. Sequencing was done on a sample of naive CD8+ T cells sorted from blood. The sequence derives from a man aged 25 to 40 in good health. The CDR3 DNA reads TGTGCCAGCAGCCGGAAAAGCGGGAGAAACACAGATACGCAGTATTTT. This codes for CASSRKSGRNTDTQYF.